This T cell receptor (beta chain) was profiled in a study of tumor and adjacent non-tumor tissue in lung cancer (dated by TCRdb to the late 2010s). Regarding the complete study: By cancer type, the cohort comprised 11 to 12 adenocarcinoma patients, a couple of squamous cell carcinoma patients and 1 small cell lung cancer patient. More than 25 paired specimens, one tumor and one normal lung sample per patient, were profiled by TCRbeta CDR3 sequencing. In total, sequencing yielded over 95 million productive TCRbeta reads, which works out to an average of roughly 4.2 million reads per sample. Using bulk TCRbeta repertoires from 15 lung cancer patients, the study set lung tumor tissue side by side with matched distant non-tumor lung tissue. The roughly 15 enrolled patients, of whom 10 were men and 5 were women, were aged roughly 30 to 85 years and were diagnosed with TNM stage I to III disease. The full study reports these points: The cohort had only about 16 patients, and the authors noted that larger samples and more detailed clinical data are needed. TCR diversity was significantly higher in younger patients, and greater tumor TCR diversity was associated with shorter overall survival and shorter disease-free survival. Peripheral blood was not sequenced, so blood TCRbeta repertoires were not examined in the lung cancer patients of the study. Tumor tissue showed significantly higher TCR diversity (inverse Simpson) than normal lung tissue, at 431.37 vs 166.20 (P = 0.0075, Mann-Whitney U test). The sequencing platform is not named in the methods, and unique molecular identifiers are not mentioned. In normal lung, the top 100 clones accounted for a significantly larger cumulative share of the repertoire than in tumor tissue.

RNA was isolated from bulk, unsorted tissue, and RNA quality was assessed with a NanoDrop ND-1000 and an Agilent 2100. Normal lung samples were distant non-tumor tissue taken more than 3 cm from the tumor edge. Newly diagnosed lung cancer patients without prior chemotherapy who had been admitted for thoracic surgery in China between August and November 2014 were enrolled as donors. The study excluded patients who had received radiotherapy or chemotherapy before or who had another cancer at the same time. Pieces of surgical tissue measuring about 1-2.1 cm3 were kept in RNAlater solution and stored at -80 degrees C until use. The method behind the library was multiplex PCR. Instrument on record: Illumina HiSeq 2500. TCRbeta libraries were built by three rounds of nested PCR using primers (Table S4), following protocols modified from ARM-PCR. PCR products of 200-500 bp were gel-excised and purified with the QIAquick gel extraction kit before sequencing. In the original analysis: Reads were cleaned with Trimmomatic, merged with FLASH into complete CDR3 sequences, and assigned to V(D)J germline segments with MiTCR. Clonal diversity was computed as the inverse Simpson's index with VDJtools. In-frame sequences without a premature stop codon were defined as productive reads. In-frame beta chains were kept once TCRdb had trimmed the public reads at Q25 with fastp and called clones with MiXCR. A single entry per CDR3 protein holds the most common genes and DNA from its merged rows. For this entry, the V and J calls and clone size follow TCRdb and not the study's own pipeline. The sample profile shows 60,000 to 100,000 distinct CDR3 sequences; approximately 82% of them were found once. The ten largest account for 40% of the sample.

Via the germline V gene, CDR1 is MNHEY and CDR2 SVGAGI. From the cysteine through the phenylalanine, the CDR3 covers 15 amino acids. Solely the CDR3 DNA is kept, with 45 bases framed from the first base. To note about this clonotype: No cognate antigen has been identified for it. A junction end diverges from the germline sequence, so it may reflect a read error.

The sequencing sample was made of distant non-tumor lung tissue. This TCR was recovered from a man between 70 and 80 years old with non-small cell lung cancer. The V gene is TRBV6-5 and the J gene is TRBJ1-6; confidence is insufficient to name the D gene. The DNA is TGTGCCTGCAGTAATTCCGATGGTAAAAATTCACCCCTCCACTTT. Translated, it gives CACSNSDGKNSPLHF.